The 12 T cell receptor beta chains listed next were all sequenced from one sample in a study of CXCR3-negative and CXCR3-positive naive CD8 T cells. 5' RACE that incorporated UMI labels was used to prepare the TRB cDNA libraries. TCRdb re-called the 5' RACE reads and shows each CDR3 protein once, DNA omitted. The table for this sample gives over 100,000 distinct CDR3 sequences. Source material: naive CXCR3- CD8+ T cells from blood. Subset given: CD45RO-CCR7+CD27+CD95- naive CD8+ T cells lacking CXCR3 (TNR3-). The receptors were gathered from a human donor in good health. Some clones in this sample may be carry-over from other donors' samples.

The chain carries TRBV29-1 and TRBJ2-2; the TCRdb call, TRBD1, lacks DNA for checking. The germline V gene encodes CDR1 SQVTM and CDR2 ANQGSEA. This CDR3 is built from 13 residues. The CDR3 loop is CSVETEGTGELFF.

The chain carries TRBV11-2 and TRBJ2-5; as DNA is missing, the TRBD1 call by TCRdb cannot be tested. Germline CDR1 and CDR2: SGHAT and FQNNGV. This CDR3 region has 14 residues. The CDR3 here is CASSPGTNQETQYF.

J is TRBJ2-7 and V is TRBV28; checking the TCRdb D call of TRBD2 is not possible without DNA. Germline CDR1 is MDHEN and CDR2 is SYDVKM. The CDR3 is made up of 14 amino acids. The CDR3 loop is CASSSRLAVYEQYF.

The genes are TRBV6-2 or TRBV6-3 and TRBJ1-6. The CDR3 length is 17 residues. The germline CDR1 and CDR2 sequences are MNHEY and SVGEGT. CDR3 amino acids: CASSYYTPPPGNSPLHF.

This chain joins TRBV4-3 and TRBJ1-2; the D gene TCRdb calls, TRBD1, cannot be checked with no DNA. Germline V gene lookup returns CDR1 LGHNA and CDR2 YSLEER. The CDR3 sequence is 14 residues long. This chain's CDR3 is CASSPDRANYGYTF.

The chain has TRBV5-5 and TRBJ2-7. The V gene's germline CDR1 is SGHKS and CDR2 YYEKEE (reference sequence). This CDR3 region has 12 residues. The CDR3 region is CASSLGLSEQYF. The whole variable domain, filled in from reference TRBV5-5 and TRBJ2-7, reads DAGVTQSPTHLIKTRGQQVTLRCSPISGHKSVSWYQQVLGQGPQFIFQYYEKEERGRGNFPDRFSARQFPNYSSELNVNALLLGDSALYLCASSLGLSEQYFGPGTRLTVT.

This chain connects TRBV27 to TRBJ1-4. The CDR3 covers 16 residues. CDR1 is MNHEY, CDR2 SMNVEV, per germline (reference sequence). CDR3 sequence reads: CASRAGGTATNEKLFF.

The chain is built from TRBV7-6 and TRBJ2-3; the TCRdb call, TRBD2, lacks DNA for checking. The germline CDR1 and CDR2 sequences are SGHVS and FNYEAQ. The CDR3 runs to 16 residues. The chain's CDR3 is CASSLVSGGSTDTQYF.

CDR3 amino acids: CASSAIQGAPNTDTQYF. The rearrangement uses TRBV27 and TRBJ2-3; checking the TCRdb D call of TRBD1 is not possible without DNA. CDR3 length: 17 amino acids. The germline V gene has CDR1 MNHEY and CDR2 SMNVEV (reference sequence).

J is TRBJ1-2 and V is TRBV28; with no DNA, the TCRdb D assignment of TRBD1 cannot be verified. Germline CDR1 MDHEN, CDR2 SYDVKM. The length of the CDR3 is 15 residues. The CDR3 loop is CASSLSGQINYGYTF.

This chain links TRBV28 with TRBJ2-1; TCRdb lists TRBD1, though no DNA is available to test this call. CDR3 length equals 14 residues. The germline gives CDR1 MDHEN, CDR2 SYDVKM. The CDR3 loop reads CASSQYQGNNEQFF.

This chain joins TRBV9 and TRBJ2-7; the D call of TRBD1 rests on TCRdb alone, since no DNA is present to check it. This CDR3 has 16 residues. Per germline, CDR1 SGDLS and CDR2 YYNGEE. CDR3 loop: CASSPSSQGFRHEQYF. Complete variable domain (other parts from reference TRBV9 and TRBJ2-7): DSGVTQTPKHLITATGQRVTLRCSPRSGDLSVYWYQQSLDQGLQFLIQYYNGEERAKGNILERFSAQQFPDLHSELNLSSLELGDSALYFCASSPSSQGFRHEQYFGPGTRLTVT.